These 15 T cell receptor beta chains came from one sample sequenced in a study of T cell responses to AZD1222 COVID-19 vaccine. TCRdb's table, derived via immunoSEQ multiplex PCR, lists solely in-frame clones and lacks some. This table has some 150,000 clones, around nine tenths appearing once. Specimen: peripheral blood, collected 28 days after the second AZD1222 dose. These receptors were taken from an adult who received the AZD1222 COVID-19 vaccine.

The chain couples TRBV19 to TRBJ1-1, with 9 bases that match TRBD1. Per the germline V gene, CDR1 is LNHDA and CDR2 is SQIVND (reference sequence). The length of the CDR3 is 13 residues. V was clipped by 8 bases and J by 3 bases; unmatched bases: 4. For the CDR3, the DNA is TGTGCCAGTCGGGGACAGGGTTACACTGAAGCTTTCTTT. Its protein is CASRGQGYTEAFF.

A single count supports this clone. The chain has TRBV6-1 and TRBJ2-3, with 11 bases matching TRBD2. Germline assignment: CDR1 MNHNS and CDR2 SASEGT. The CDR3 is 16 residues long. V lost 4 bases, J lost 5 bases, and 8 bases stayed unmatched. The DNA of the CDR3 is TGTGCCAGCAGTGTCCTTACTAGCGGGAGAGTAGATACGCAGTATTTT. Amino acids: CASSVLTSGRVDTQYF.

This clone has only one observation. The CDR3 here is CASSGLAGGWSYNEQFF. The DNA for the CDR3 is TGCGCCAGCAGTGGACTAGCGGGAGGATGGTCCTACAATGAGCAGTTCTTC. This chain joins TRBV10-2 and TRBJ2-1; 13 bases map to TRBD2. V was pared by 4 bases and J by 1 base, with 4 bases of the junction left unmatched. The CDR3 is 17 residues long. From germline, CDR1 is WSHSY and CDR2 SAAADI.

J is TRBJ2-5 and V is TRBV3-1 (or the pseudogene TRBV3-2), with TRBD2 as a possible D gene (6 bases). Germline values: CDR1 LGHDT, CDR2 YNNKEL (reference sequence). V was trimmed by 1 base and J by 2 bases, leaving 8 bases between them. The CDR3 is made up of 14 amino acids. The DNA for the CDR3 is TGTGCCAGCAGCCAAGGGACTATTCAAGAGACCCAGTACTTC. It is translated as CASSQGTIQETQYF.

The chain uses TRBV19 and TRBJ2-1, with TRBD2 matching over 10 bases. The V and J ends lost 3 bases and 4 bases, in that order; junction bases with no gene match: 3. The CDR3 covers 15 residues. Germline-derived CDR1 and CDR2 are LNHDA and SQIVND (reference sequence). The CDR3 protein is CASSILLAGYNEQFF. The CDR3 DNA sequence: TGTGCCAGTAGTATCCTACTAGCGGGATACAATGAGCAGTTCTTC.

The V gene is TRBV7-6, the J gene TRBJ1-3; D ambiguous. The CDR3 covers 14 residues. V was pared by 4 bases and J by 1 base, with 8 bases between. Germline assignment: CDR1 SGHVS and CDR2 FNYEAQ. The CDR3: CASSSRISGNTIYF. The CDR3 DNA reads as TGTGCCAGCAGCTCGAGGATATCTGGAAACACCATATATTTT.

The V gene is TRBV5-1, the J gene TRBJ1-5; the match to TRBD1 covers 8 bases. Germline CDR1 SGHRS, CDR2 YFSETQ. V shed 4 bases and J 1 base; nucleotides not matched to a gene: 7. The CDR3 covers 16 residues. The CDR3 DNA reads TGCGCCAGCAGCCCTGGACAGGGTGGAAGCAATCAGCCCCAGCATTTT. The encoded protein is CASSPGQGGSNQPQHF.

The chain is built from TRBV21-1 and TRBJ1-5; the table's D gene call, TRBD1, was not cross checked with the DNA. TRBV21-1 is described as a pseudogene. This CDR3 region has 16 residues. CDR3 protein: CASSKKRQYSNQPQHF. As DNA, the CDR3 is TGTGCCAGCAGCAAAAAGAGACAGTATAGCAATCAGCCCCAGCATTTT.

The V gene is TRBV9, the J gene TRBJ1-6, with 7 bases that match TRBD1. The V gene's germline CDR1 is SGDLS and CDR2 YYNGEE. This CDR3 spans 13 amino acids. Trimming removed 3 bases from V and 10 bases from J; junction bases left unmatched: 4. For the CDR3, the DNA is TGTGCCAGCAGCGCCCAACAGGGGTCACCCCTCCACTTT. Amino acids: CASSAQQGSPLHF. Filled out from reference TRBV9 and TRBJ1-6, the complete variable domain reads DSGVTQTPKHLITATGQRVTLRCSPRSGDLSVYWYQQSLDQGLQFLIQYYNGEERAKGNILERFSAQQFPDLHSELNLSSLELGDSALYFCASSAQQGSPLHFGNGTRLTVT.

The chain uses TRBV12-5 and TRBJ2-3; D is ambiguous. This CDR3 comprises 11 residues. Per the germline V gene, CDR1 is LGHNT and CDR2 is FRNRAP. Trimming left V 4 bases short and J 4 bases short, with 3 bases between. CDR3 region: CASGSADTQYF. DNA for the CDR3: TGTGCTAGTGGTTCGGCAGATACGCAGTATTTT. Full variable domain (outside the CDR3, taken from reference TRBV12-5 and TRBJ2-3): DARVTQTPRHKVTEMGQEVTMRCQPILGHNTVFWYRQTMMQGLELLAYFRNRAPLDDSGMPKDRFSAEMPDATLATLKIQPSEPRDSAVYFCASGSADTQYFGPGTRLTVL.

V is TRBV7-9 and J is TRBJ2-7; D call uncertain. The CDR3 runs to 14 residues. V was shortened by 5 bases and J by 2 bases, with 13 bases between the two germline ends. Germline CDR1 reads SEHNR; CDR2 reads FQNEAQ (reference sequence). The CDR3 nucleotides are TGTGCCAGCAGCCGTCCAGGCCACCCCTACGAGCAGTACTTC. Its protein product is CASSRPGHPYEQYF.

The chain employs TRBV12-3 or TRBV12-4 and TRBJ2-7; D is undetermined. V was clipped by 6 bases and J by 0 bases, with 9 bases between them. The CDR3 is made up of 13 amino acids. The CDR3 loop reads CASRGQSSYEQYF. CDR3 DNA sequence: TGTGCCAGCAGAGGTCAGAGCTCCTACGAGCAGTACTTC.

This clone has just a few counts. The J gene is TRBJ2-1, the V gene TRBV2; 10 nucleotides align to TRBD1. CDR3 length: 20 amino acids. Germline loops: CDR1 SNHLY, CDR2 FYNNEI. Unmatched junction bases numbered 18, after V lost 6 bases and J lost 1 base. The CDR3 coding sequence is TGTGCCAGCAGGGTTAGGGACAGGGGTGATAGCGGGGATTCCTACAATGAGCAGTTCTTC. Translating it yields CASRVRDRGDSGDSYNEQFF.

The rearrangement uses TRBV19 and TRBJ2-1; D ambiguous. CDR1 and CDR2 from the germline V gene are LNHDA and SQIVND (reference sequence). Trimming removed 5 bases from V and 6 bases from J, with 20 bases in between. The CDR3 is 16 residues long. The CDR3 region is CASSPAAASIGNEQFF. In DNA form, the CDR3 reads TGTGCCAGTAGTCCAGCCGCGGCCAGTATCGGCAATGAGCAGTTCTTC.

V and J are TRBV7-6 and TRBJ2-2; no clear D. The V gene lost 5 bases and the J gene lost 0 bases, with 16 bases spanning the gap. The germline V gene has CDR1 SGHVS and CDR2 FNYEAQ. CDR3 length: 17 amino acids. CDR3 loop: CASSTRPLSSNTGELFF. The CDR3 DNA reads TGTGCCAGCAGCACCCGACCTTTATCCTCGAACACCGGGGAGCTGTTTTTT.